This entry lists 26 T cell receptor beta chains sequenced from one sample in a study of blood T cell repertoires in COVID-19. Some clones are missing from TCRdb's copy, which holds only in-frame ones; the method was immunoSEQ multiplex PCR. The sample carries about 200,000 clones, 90% recorded once. The sequenced sample consisted of peripheral blood. These receptors were obtained from a man aged 50 to 59 with acute or convalescent COVID-19.

This chain uses TRBV3-1 (or the pseudogene TRBV3-2) with TRBJ2-1, with D maybe TRBD2 (6 bases). The V gene lost 1 base and the J gene lost 5 bases, with 15 bases spanning the gap. The CDR3 sequence is 16 residues long. Germline V CDR1 and CDR2: LGHDT, YNNKEL (reference sequence). The CDR3 DNA reads TGTGCCAGCAGCCAAGTATGGGACTGGAAAGACAATGAGCAGTTCTTC. This encodes CASSQVWDWKDNEQFF.

Comments on this clone: A read error may account for a junction end that differs from germline. The chain links TRBV28 to TRBJ1-6; D not resolved. Germline V gives CDR1 MDHEN, CDR2 SYDVKM. The CDR3 is 17 residues long. The CDR3 bases are TGTGCCAGCAGTACCTCGGGTCCGAGCTCCTATAATTCACCCCTCCGCTTT. This gives the protein CASSTSGPSSYNSPLRF. Using reference TRBV28 and TRBJ1-6 for the parts outside the CDR3, the full variable domain is DVKVTQSSRYLVKRTGEKVFLECVQDMDHENMFWYRQDPGLGLRLIYFSYDVKMKEKGDIPEGYSVSREKKERFSLILESASTNQTSMYLCASSTSGPSSYNSPLRFGNGTRLTVT.

This clone was picked up one time. The chain has TRBV10-2 and TRBJ2-7; TRBD2 matches at 9 bases. The CDR3 totals 17 residues. Germline values: CDR1 WSHSY, CDR2 SAAADI. With V trimmed by 3 bases and J by 6 bases, 15 bases remained unmatched. The CDR3 spells CASSDPSLREGVGEQYF. The CDR3 DNA reads as TGCGCCAGCAGTGACCCCTCATTGCGGGAGGGGGTAGGCGAGCAGTACTTC.

This sequence joins TRBV7-2 and TRBJ1-3; D perhaps matches TRBD1 (6 bases). CDR1 and CDR2 from the germline V gene are SGHTA and FQGNSA. The CDR3 is 16 amino acids. With 1 base removed from V and 1 base from J, the gap between germline ends came to 11 bases. The DNA for the CDR3 is TGTGCCAGCAGCTTAGGTCCCACAGGGTCTGGAAACACCATATATTTT. Its protein product is CASSLGPTGSGNTIYF.

The genes are TRBV27 and TRBJ1-2, with 9 bases identical to TRBD1. V shed 6 bases, J shed 4 bases, and the junction held 6 bases outside the gene matches. The germline gives CDR1 MNHEY, CDR2 SMNVEV (reference sequence). This CDR3 comprises 14 residues. Here the CDR3 reads CASSRQGGGYGYTF. In nucleotides, the CDR3 is TGTGCCAGCAGCCGACAGGGGGGTGGCTATGGCTACACCTTC.

V gene TRBV29-1 combines with J gene TRBJ2-5, with TRBD1 identical over 9 bases. CDR1 and CDR2 (germline): SQVTM, ANQGSEA. The V and J ends lost 5 bases and 2 bases, in that order; junction bases with no gene match: 6. The CDR3 loop spans 14 amino acids. The CDR3 here is CSVTTGTGQETQYF. CDR3 DNA sequence: TGCAGCGTTACCACCGGGACAGGGCAAGAGACCCAGTACTTC.

V is TRBV29-1 and J is TRBJ2-7; D perhaps matches TRBD2 (6 bases). The V gene's germline CDR1 is SQVTM and CDR2 ANQGSEA. There are 12 residues in the CDR3. The V end was cut by 4 bases, the J end by 7 bases, with 14 bases between. The DNA of the CDR3 is TGCAGCGTTGTACGCCCGGGGAGGGAGCAGTACTTC. Translation gives CSVVRPGREQYF.

The rearrangement links TRBV15 to TRBJ2-7, with a weak D call TRBD2 (6 bases). Germline-derived CDR1 and CDR2 are LNHNV and YYDKDF (reference sequence). The V and J ends lost 5 bases and 0 bases respectively, with 11 bases between them. CDR3 size: 14 residues. CDR3 amino acids: CATSRTTSSYEQYF. CDR3 in DNA: TGTGCCACCAGCCGGACTACGAGCTCCTACGAGCAGTACTTC.

This chain joins TRBV9 and TRBJ2-5; 10 bases map to TRBD1. V trimming: 2 bases; J trimming: 5 bases; junction bases outside the gene matches: 9. The germline V gene encodes CDR1 SGDLS and CDR2 YYNGEE. This CDR3 has 16 residues. The CDR3 loop reads CASSVAPGQGRETQYF. The CDR3 DNA follows: TGTGCCAGCAGCGTTGCACCGGGACAGGGGCGGGAGACCCAGTACTTC.

The V call is TRBV5-1, the J call TRBJ1-1; 8 nucleotides align to TRBD1. This CDR3 contains 15 residues. V gave up 4 bases and J gave up 1 base; unmatched junction bases: 6. Germline CDR1 reads SGHRS; CDR2 reads YFSETQ. CDR3 region: CASSERQGRNTEAFF. In DNA, the CDR3 is TGCGCCAGCAGCGAGCGACAGGGGAGGAACACTGAAGCTTTCTTT.

The CDR3 reads CASSRGRTDTQYF. CDR3 coding DNA: TGCGCCAGCAGCCGAGGCCGCACAGATACGCAGTATTTT. This rearrangement joins TRBV4-3 to TRBJ2-3; unclear D gene. CDR3 length equals 13 residues. Per the germline V gene, CDR1 is LGHNA and CDR2 is YSLEER. V dropped 4 bases and J dropped 1 base, with 6 bases sitting between them.

The V and J genes are TRBV6-5 and TRBJ1-1, with TRBD1 matching over 9 bases. The germline CDR1 and CDR2 sequences are MNHEY and SVGAGI. This CDR3 comprises 15 residues. V trimming: 2 bases; J trimming: 1 base; junction bases outside the gene matches: 2. The CDR3 DNA reads TGTGCCAGCAGTTACGGGACAGGGTGGAACACTGAAGCTTTCTTT. Translation gives CASSYGTGWNTEAFF.

J is TRBJ2-2 and V is TRBV7-3, with unresolved D. This CDR3 is built from 13 residues. CDR1 and CDR2 (germline): SGHTA, FQGTGA. V shed 2 bases and J shed 7 bases, with 8 bases lying between them. The CDR3 bases are TGTGCCAGCAGCTTATTTCCTAACGGGGAGCTGTTTTTT. As protein: CASSLFPNGELFF.

The chain joins TRBV29-1 to TRBJ2-2; 8 nucleotides match TRBD1. With 4 bases clipped from V and 0 bases from J, the junction kept 1 base outside the gene matches. The length of the CDR3 is 14 residues. CDR1 is SQVTM and CDR2 is ANQGSEA in the germline V gene. CDR3 DNA sequence: TGCAGCGTTGCAGGGGGCCCGAACACCGGGGAGCTGTTTTTT. It translates to CSVAGGPNTGELFF.

The count of this clone is one. The chain is built from TRBV6-4 and TRBJ2-7; TRBD1 might be the D (5 bases). The V end was cut by 7 bases, the J end by 3 bases, with 13 bases between. Germline V CDR1 and CDR2: MRHNA, SNTAGT. The CDR3 has 13 residues. The CDR3 nucleotides are TGTGCCAGCACAGAACAGGCCATCTACGAGCAGTACGTC. It codes for CASTEQAIYEQYV.

In its sample, this clone was seen once. The chain's CDR3 is CASSYLGPDQYF. CDR3 coding DNA: TGCGCCAGCAGCTACCTGGGGCCAGACCAGTACTTC. The V gene is TRBV5-1, the J gene TRBJ2-5; D may be TRBD1 (5 bases). This CDR3 is 12 amino acids long. Germline-derived CDR1 and CDR2 are SGHRS and YFSETQ. Deletions cut 3 bases from V and 10 bases from J, with 13 bases between.

This chain uses TRBV18 with TRBJ2-4, with D perhaps matching TRBD1 (5 bases). The CDR3 covers 15 residues. CDR1 and CDR2 (germline): KGHSH, LQKENI. V shed 2 bases and J shed 4 bases, with 12 bases lying between them. This CDR3 is CASSPSSAGKNIQYF. The CDR3 DNA reads TGTGCCAGCTCACCATCAAGTGCAGGGAAAAACATTCAGTACTTC.

V gene TRBV2 combines with J gene TRBJ1-5; 9 nucleotides match TRBD1. V lost 2 bases, J lost 8 bases, and 7 bases stayed unmatched. CDR1 is SNHLY, CDR2 FYNNEI, per germline. The CDR3 has 15 residues. The CDR3 sequence is CASSETGTGIKPQHF. DNA of the CDR3: TGTGCCAGCAGTGAAACCGGGACAGGGATTAAGCCCCAGCATTTT. The full variable domain, its missing parts supplied by reference TRBV2 and TRBJ1-5, is EPEVTQTPSHQVTQMGQEVILRCVPISNHLYFYWYRQILGQKVEFLVSFYNNEISEKSEIFDDQFSVERPDGSNFTLKIRSTKLEDSAMYFCASSETGTGIKPQHFGDGTRLSIL.

The gene calls are TRBV11-2 and TRBJ2-3; 12 bases match TRBD2. Per the germline V gene, CDR1 is SGHAT and CDR2 is FQNNGV. The CDR3 is 17 residues long. V shed 4 bases and J 0 bases; nucleotides not matched to a gene: 5. In DNA form, the CDR3 reads TGTGCCAGCAGCTCCGGGACTAGCGGGTATAGCACAGATACGCAGTATTTT. It yields the protein CASSSGTSGYSTDTQYF.

This clone was found a few times. The J gene is TRBJ1-6, the V gene TRBV5-4; D uncertain. This CDR3 contains 16 residues. V gave up 4 bases and J gave up 0 bases, with 11 bases separating them. Germline-derived CDR1 and CDR2 are SGHNT and YYREEE (reference sequence). The CDR3 DNA is TGTGCCAGCAGCCCGGACTTGAGCTCCTATAATTCACCCCTCCACTTT. Translating it yields CASSPDLSSYNSPLHF.

The J gene is TRBJ2-2, the V gene TRBV2; the D is unclear. The length of the CDR3 is 15 residues. Trimming cost V 4 bases and J 2 bases, with 11 bases left between them. Germline values: CDR1 SNHLY, CDR2 FYNNEI. CDR3 residues: CASSVAQTNTGELFF. The CDR3 region has the DNA TGTGCCAGCAGTGTCGCCCAGACAAACACCGGGGAGCTGTTTTTT.

V usage is TRBV2 and J usage is TRBJ2-3; 7 positions match TRBD2. J lost 3 bases, V lost 6 bases, and 15 bases had no gene match. This CDR3 spans 17 amino acids. Germline assignment: CDR1 SNHLY and CDR2 FYNNEI. CDR3 sequence (DNA): TGTGCCAGCAGCGGGGGTACTAGCGCGCACCGGACAGATACGCAGTATTTT. It specifies CASSGGTSAHRTDTQYF. The whole variable domain, remainder taken from reference TRBV2 and TRBJ2-3, is EPEVTQTPSHQVTQMGQEVILRCVPISNHLYFYWYRQILGQKVEFLVSFYNNEISEKSEIFDDQFSVERPDGSNFTLKIRSTKLEDSAMYFCASSGGTSAHRTDTQYFGPGTRLTVL.

The chain links TRBV19 to TRBJ1-1, with 7 bases lining up with TRBD1. The CDR3 covers 13 residues. V lost 5 bases to trimming and J lost 3 bases; unmatched junction nucleotides: 3. Per the germline V gene, CDR1 is LNHDA and CDR2 is SQIVND (reference sequence). The CDR3 loop is CASSQDRDTEAFF. CDR3 in DNA: TGTGCCAGTAGTCAAGACAGGGACACTGAAGCTTTCTTT.

This chain uses TRBV10-3 with TRBJ1-5; TRBD1 matches at 7 bases. Germline V CDR1 and CDR2: ENHRY, SYGVKD. The V gene end was trimmed by 10 bases and the J gene end by 6 bases; junction bases not matched to a gene: 9. This CDR3 is 13 amino acids long. For the CDR3, the DNA is TGTGCCAACTCCGGGACAGAGAGTCAGCCCCAGCATTTT. The encoded protein is CANSGTESQPQHF.

This clone came up many times. The rearrangement uses TRBV4-3 and TRBJ1-6; D is uncertain. The CDR3 has 19 residues. V was clipped by 4 bases and J by 0 bases, with 19 bases between them. CDR1 and CDR2 (germline): LGHNA, YSLEER. The CDR3 nucleotides are TGCGCCAGCAGCCCACAAAAGAGCCCTGGGAGCTCCTATAATTCACCCCTCCACTTT. This encodes CASSPQKSPGSSYNSPLHF.

The V gene is TRBV18, the J gene TRBJ2-3; D might be TRBD2 (6 bases). Germline CDR1 and CDR2: KGHSH and LQKENI. The CDR3 is 13 amino acids. V shed 8 bases and J shed 1 base, with 10 bases lying between them. CDR3 nucleotide sequence: TGTGCCAGCGCAACGGGAGGCACAGATACGCAGTATTTT. This translates into CASATGGTDTQYF.